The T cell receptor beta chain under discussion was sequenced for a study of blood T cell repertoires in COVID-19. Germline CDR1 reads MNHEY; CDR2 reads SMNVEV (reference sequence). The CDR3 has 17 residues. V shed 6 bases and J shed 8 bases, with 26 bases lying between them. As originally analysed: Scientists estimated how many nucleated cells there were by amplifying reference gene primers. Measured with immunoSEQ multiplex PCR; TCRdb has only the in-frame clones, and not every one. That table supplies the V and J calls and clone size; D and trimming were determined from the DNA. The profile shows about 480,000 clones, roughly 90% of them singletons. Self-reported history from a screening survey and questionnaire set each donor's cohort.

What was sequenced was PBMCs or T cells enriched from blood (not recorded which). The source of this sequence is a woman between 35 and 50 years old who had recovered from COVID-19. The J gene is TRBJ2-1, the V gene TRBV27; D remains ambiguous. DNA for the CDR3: TGTGCCAGCAGCTATAGCCCGCCGACCCACTGGCAATATGAGCAGTTCTTC. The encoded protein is CASSYSPPTHWQYEQFF.